The table lists the clone carrying this TCR beta chain with many counts. Its antigen is not known. RNA transcripts provided the source from which TCR beta CDR3 regions were amplified. RT-PCR in the first round (using the HTBI primer set) targeted the TCR CDR3. TCRdb re-called the multiplex PCR reads with MiXCR, one entry per CDR3 protein. The sample has a few hundred thousand distinct CDR3 sequences, 15% to 19% seen once. The sample is drawn from a study of T cells in Graves' hyperthyroidism and ophthalmopathy. Subjects aged 18 to 65 presented with newly diagnosed hyperthyroidism of less than 2 months' duration. Blood was sampled at initial diagnosis of hyperthyroidism, prior to onset of any ophthalmopathy symptoms. Trimming stripped 4 bases from V and 9 bases from J, with 16 bases between. Germline V gene data show CDR1 as SGHTA and CDR2 as FQGNSA. The CDR3 sequence is 14 residues long. Regarding the study as a whole: Through a model of 13 V-J features, ophthalmopathy was separated from stable hyperthyroidism.

The chain uses TRBV7-2 and TRBJ2-1, with D maybe TRBD2 (6 bases). The sample consisted of blood. The clonotype comes from a woman under 30 with Graves' hyperthyroidism that later progressed to Graves' ophthalmopathy. CDR3 residues: CASSSAGLSGEQFF. CDR3 DNA: TGTGCCAGCAGCTCCGCGGGACTCTCTGGTGAGCAGTTCTTC.